The 5 T cell receptor beta chains below all came from one sample that was sequenced in a study of blood T cells in healthy people across ages. Then a second PCR, running about 6 to 11 cycles, was carried out with a sample-barcoded 5' primer and a J-beta primer mix. TCRdb recomputed calls from the 5' RACE reads with MiXCR, one row per CDR3 protein. The sample lists about 590,000 distinct CDR3 sequences, around 31% seen once, with about 15% in the top ten. Sequencing was done on a sample of blood. The receptors were sampled from a woman of 80 years or more in good health.

V usage is TRBV12-3 or TRBV12-4 and J usage is TRBJ1-1; D perhaps matches TRBD1 (6 bases). The CDR3 is 17 amino acids. V was cut by 3 bases and J by 0 bases, with 17 bases left in between. The CDR3 region is CASSLISTGKVNTEAFF. CDR3 in DNA: TGTGCCAGCAGTTTGATATCGACAGGCAAGGTGAACACTGAAGCTTTCTTT.

This clonotype appeared a few times. V usage is TRBV20-1 and J usage is TRBJ2-3; 8 nucleotides match TRBD2. Germline V CDR1 and CDR2: DFQATT, SNEGSKA (reference sequence). With 0 bases clipped from V and 9 bases from J, the junction kept 11 bases outside the gene matches. This CDR3 contains 15 residues. This CDR3 is CSARDWGLGLVTQYF. As DNA, the CDR3 is TGCAGTGCTAGAGATTGGGGACTAGGCCTAGTAACGCAGTATTTT.

This clonotype has just a few counts. The rearrangement uses TRBV20-1 and TRBJ1-4; TRBD1 matches 8 bases. This CDR3 spans 15 amino acids. V was pared by 5 bases and J by 7 bases, with 12 bases of the junction left unmatched. The germline gives CDR1 DFQATT, CDR2 SNEGSKA (reference sequence). In nucleotides, the CDR3 is TGCAGTGCTGCGCATCAGGGGGCTGAGCGTGAAAAACTGTTTTTT. This translates into CSAAHQGAEREKLFF.

V is TRBV28 and J is TRBJ1-1; D is perhaps TRBD1 (6 bases). From germline, CDR1 is MDHEN and CDR2 SYDVKM. V was pared by 7 bases and J by 3 bases, with 15 bases between. CDR3 length: 14 amino acids. The chain's CDR3 is CASTKGGLYTEAFF. CDR3 in DNA: TGTGCCAGCACCAAGGGGGGGTTGTACACTGAAGCTTTCTTT.

Ten or more counts support this clonotype. The rearrangement links TRBV5-6 to TRBJ1-4; D is ambiguous. Germline values: CDR1 SGHDT, CDR2 YYEEEE. The CDR3 is 14 amino acids. V dropped 1 base and J dropped 7 bases, with 11 bases sitting between them. The DNA for the CDR3 is TGTGCCAGCAGCTTGAACGGGCGGGGTGAAAAACTGTTTTTT. Residues: CASSLNGRGEKLFF.